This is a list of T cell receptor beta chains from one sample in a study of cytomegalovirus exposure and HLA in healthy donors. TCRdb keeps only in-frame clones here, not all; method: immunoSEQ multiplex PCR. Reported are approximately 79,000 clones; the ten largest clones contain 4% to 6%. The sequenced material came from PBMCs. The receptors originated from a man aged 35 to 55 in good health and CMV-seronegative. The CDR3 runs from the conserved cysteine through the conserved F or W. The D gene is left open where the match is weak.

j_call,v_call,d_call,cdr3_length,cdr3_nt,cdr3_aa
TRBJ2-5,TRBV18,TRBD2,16,TGTGCCAGCTCACAGGGGCTAGCGGGGGACCAAGAGACCCAGTACTTC,CASSQGLAGDQETQYF
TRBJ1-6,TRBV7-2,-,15,TGTGCCAGCAGCCCACGGTTCTCCTATAATTCACCCCTCCACTTT,CASSPRFSYNSPLHF
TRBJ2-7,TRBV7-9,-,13,TGTGCCAGCAGCAATAACTTAGTCTACGAGCAGTACTTC,CASSNNLVYEQYF
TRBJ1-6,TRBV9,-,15,TGTGCCAGCAGCGTAGCTCAGGGTGTGAATTCACCCCTCCACTTT,CASSVAQGVNSPLHF
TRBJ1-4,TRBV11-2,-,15,TGTGCCAGCAGCCCGGCATTGGAGTCTAATGAAAAACTGTTTTTT,CASSPALESNEKLFF
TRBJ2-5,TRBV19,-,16,TGTGCCAGTAGTATAAGGGCACGTGGCGGGATGGAGACCCAGTACTTC,CASSIRARGGMETQYF
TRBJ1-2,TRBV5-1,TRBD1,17,TGCGCCAGCAGCTTGGCTCTACAGGGGGCATTAGACTATGGCTACACCTTC,CASSLALQGALDYGYTF
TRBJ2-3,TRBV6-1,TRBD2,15,TGTGCCAGCAGCGAACTAGCGGGGAACACAGATACGCAGTATTTT,CASSELAGNTDTQYF
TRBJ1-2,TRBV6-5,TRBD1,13,TGTGCCAGCAGTTACAGGACAGGGAACGGCTACACCTTC,CASSYRTGNGYTF
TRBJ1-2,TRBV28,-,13,TGTGCCAGCAGTTATACAGGGTCTTATGGCTACACCTTC,CASSYTGSYGYTF
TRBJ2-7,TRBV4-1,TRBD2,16,TGCGCCAGCAGCCAAGATTTTAGACTAGCGCCCTACGAGCAGTACTTC,CASSQDFRLAPYEQYF
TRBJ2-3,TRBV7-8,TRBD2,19,TGTGCCAGCAGCTTAGCGGGACTAGCGGGGGCCTTCTACACAGATACGCAGTATTTT,CASSLAGLAGAFYTDTQYF
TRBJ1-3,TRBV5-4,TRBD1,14,TGTGCCAGCAGCCGACAGGGTCTTAGAAACACCATATATTTT,CASSRQGLRNTIYF
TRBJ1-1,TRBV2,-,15,TGTGCCAGCAGTCTTTATACGCATCGGGACACTGAAGCTTTCTTT,CASSLYTHRDTEAFF
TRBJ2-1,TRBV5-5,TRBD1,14,TGTGCCAGCAGCTCCGGGACAGGGCATTTTGAGCAGTTCTTC,CASSSGTGHFEQFF
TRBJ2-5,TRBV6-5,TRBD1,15,TGTGCCAGCAGCTCGACAGGGCTTCACCAAGAGACCCAGTACTTC,CASSSTGLHQETQYF
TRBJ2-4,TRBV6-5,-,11,TGTGCCAGCAGCCTAGGGGACATTCAGTACTTC,CASSLGDIQYF
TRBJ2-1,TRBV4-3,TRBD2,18,TGCGCCAGCAGCCAAGAAACGACCGGGACTAGAGGCTACAATGAGCAGTTCTTC,CASSQETTGTRGYNEQFF
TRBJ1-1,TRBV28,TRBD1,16,TGTGCCAGCAGCCCACCCCGGGGACAGGGGGCGACTGAAGCTTTCTTT,CASSPPRGQGATEAFF
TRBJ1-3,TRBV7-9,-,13,TGTGCCAGCAGCTTAGTGAGCGTAAACACCATATATTTT,CASSLVSVNTIYF
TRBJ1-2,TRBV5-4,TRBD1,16,TGTGCCAGCAGCTTATGGGACAGGGGACCCATTGATGGCTACACCTTC,CASSLWDRGPIDGYTF
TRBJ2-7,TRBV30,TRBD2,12,TGTGCCTGGGAGCGGGGATCCTACGAGCAGTACTTC,CAWERGSYEQYF
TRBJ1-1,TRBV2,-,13,TGTGCCAGCAGTGATCGGACACCTGATGAAGCTTTCTTT,CASSDRTPDEAFF
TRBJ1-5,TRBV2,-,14,TGTGCCACCGCTGACAGGTCTGGAAATCAGCCCCAGCATTTT,CATADRSGNQPQHF
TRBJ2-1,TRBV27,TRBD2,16,TGTGCCAGCAGATTAATCCCTAGCGGGGTCTACAATGAGCAGTTCTTC,CASRLIPSGVYNEQFF
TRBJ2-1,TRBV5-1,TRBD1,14,TGCGCCAGCAGCGACAGACAGGGTCAGGGTGAGCAGTTCTTC,CASSDRQGQGEQFF
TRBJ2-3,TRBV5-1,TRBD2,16,TGCGCCAGCAGCTTGGTCTGGGGACTAGACACAGATACGCAGTATTTT,CASSLVWGLDTDTQYF
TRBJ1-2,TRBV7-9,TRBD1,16,TGTGCCAGCAGCTCCCAACCGACAGGGGGGTACGCCGGCTACACCTTC,CASSSQPTGGYAGYTF
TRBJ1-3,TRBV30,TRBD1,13,TGTGCCTGGAGGGCCGGGACAGCAAACACCATATATTTT,CAWRAGTANTIYF
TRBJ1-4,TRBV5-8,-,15,TGTGCCAGCAGCTTACGGTTTGCAACTAATGAAAAACTGTTTTTT,CASSLRFATNEKLFF
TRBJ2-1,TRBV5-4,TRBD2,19,TGTGCCAGCAGCTCCGGGACTAGCGGGGGCCCCCTTGCCTACAATGAGCAGTTCTTC,CASSSGTSGGPLAYNEQFF
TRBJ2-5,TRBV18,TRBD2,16,TGTGCCAGCTCGTTTACTAGCGGGGGAAGCCAAGAGACCCAGTACTTC,CASSFTSGGSQETQYF
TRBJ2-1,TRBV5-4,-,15,TGTGCCAGCAGCTTGGGGGGTGAGGGTAGCGATGAGCAGTTCTTC,CASSLGGEGSDEQFF
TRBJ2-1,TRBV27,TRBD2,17,TGTGCCAGCAGACCGGATTGGACTAGCGGGACCCACAATGAGCAGTTCTTC,CASRPDWTSGTHNEQFF
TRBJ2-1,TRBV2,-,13,TGTGCCAGCACCCAGGGGCCTGGAACTGAGCAGTTCTTC,CASTQGPGTEQFF